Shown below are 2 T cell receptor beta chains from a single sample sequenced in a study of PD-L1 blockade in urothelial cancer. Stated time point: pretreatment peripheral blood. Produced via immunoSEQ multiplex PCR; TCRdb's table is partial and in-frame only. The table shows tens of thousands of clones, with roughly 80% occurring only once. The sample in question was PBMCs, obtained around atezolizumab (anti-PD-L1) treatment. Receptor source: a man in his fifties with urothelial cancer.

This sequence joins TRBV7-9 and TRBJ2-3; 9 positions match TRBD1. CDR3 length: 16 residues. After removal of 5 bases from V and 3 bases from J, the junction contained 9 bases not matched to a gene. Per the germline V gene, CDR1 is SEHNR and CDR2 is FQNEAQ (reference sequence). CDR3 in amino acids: CASSQQGARLTDTQYF. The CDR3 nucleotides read TGTGCCAGCAGCCAACAGGGGGCCCGCTTGACAGATACGCAGTATTTT.

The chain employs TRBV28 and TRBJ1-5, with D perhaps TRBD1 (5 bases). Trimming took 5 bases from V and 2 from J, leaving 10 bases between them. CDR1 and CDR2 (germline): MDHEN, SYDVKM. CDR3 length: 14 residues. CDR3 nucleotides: TGTGCCAGCAGTCCGGGGGGGGGCAATCAGCCCCAGCATTTT. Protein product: CASSPGGGNQPQHF.